These 14 T cell receptor beta chains originate from one sample sequenced in a study of CD4 T cells in relation to SARS-CoV-2 and coronaviruses. The repertoire was sequenced with immunoSEQ multiplex PCR; TCRdb's copy has only in-frame clones and lacks some. The sample includes about 65,000 clones, about 89% of them seen just once. Unexposed donor CD4+ T cells date from about 2011-2019, before the COVID-19 pandemic. The sequenced sample consisted of memory CD4+ T cells from PBMCs. These receptors were taken from a human donor in good health.

The chain couples TRBV6-5 to TRBJ2-1; TRBD2 agrees at 10 bases. J gave up 6 bases and V 8 bases, and 10 bases lay outside the gene matches. Germline V gene data show CDR1 as MNHEY and CDR2 as SVGAGI. The length of the CDR3 is 15 residues. CDR3 loop: CASASGVAGGNEQFF. The CDR3 DNA follows: TGTGCCAGCGCCTCTGGGGTAGCGGGGGGCAATGAGCAGTTCTTC.

This clone was picked up a small number of times. V and J are TRBV7-9 and TRBJ1-4; D remains unclear. Germline lookup yields CDR1 SEHNR and CDR2 FQNEAQ (reference sequence). Trimming stripped 5 bases from V and 12 bases from J, with 13 bases between. There are 12 residues in the CDR3. The CDR3 protein is CASSTTLMELFF. CDR3 sequence (DNA): TGTGCCAGCAGCACAACGCTGATGGAACTGTTTTTT.

The chain links TRBV6-5 to TRBJ1-1; possible D gene TRBD1, 6 bases. CDR1 is MNHEY and CDR2 is SVGAGI in the germline V gene. The CDR3 contains 13 residues. Trimming took off 7 bases at V and 5 bases at J, with 14 bases between the two ends. In DNA form, the CDR3 reads TGTGCCAGCATTACCCCAGGGGTTACTGAAGCTTTCTTT. Translation gives CASITPGVTEAFF.

This chain connects TRBV7-9 to TRBJ1-3; D remains unclear. Germline CDR1 and CDR2: SEHNR and FQNEAQ (reference sequence). V shed 0 bases and J shed 0 bases, with 6 bases lying between them. This CDR3 is built from 15 residues. The CDR3 DNA reads TGTGCCAGCAGCTTAGCGGTCAGCTCTGGAAACACCATATATTTT. Amino acids: CASSLAVSSGNTIYF.

The gene calls are TRBV4-2 and TRBJ2-7; unclear D gene. The CDR3 has 13 amino acids. Germline CDR1 is LGHNA and CDR2 is YNFKEQ. V lost 1 base and J lost 3, with 7 bases in between. The CDR3 is CASSQVPYYEQYF. The CDR3 nucleotides are TGTGCCAGCAGCCAAGTTCCATACTACGAGCAGTACTTC.

The chain is built from TRBV4-2 and TRBJ2-2, with D tentatively TRBD2 (5 bases). The CDR3 length is 16 residues. Germline V CDR1 and CDR2: LGHNA, YNFKEQ. Trimming left V 0 bases short and J 1 base short, with 9 bases between. The CDR3: CASSQDTGLNTGELFF. In nucleotides, the CDR3 is TGTGCCAGCAGCCAAGATACGGGGTTGAACACCGGGGAGCTGTTTTTT.

The V and J genes are TRBV7-2 and TRBJ1-6; the D is unclear. Germline CDR1 and CDR2: SGHTA and FQGNSA. The CDR3 consists of 12 residues. The V end lost 3 bases, the J end lost 10 bases, and 7 bases lay between the germline ends. The CDR3 bases are TGTGCCAGCAGCTTCAGTGGATCACCCCTCCACTTT. This gives the protein CASSFSGSPLHF.

Only one count was recorded for this clone. This chain uses TRBV9 with TRBJ2-5, with 14 bases that match TRBD2. The CDR3 contains 17 residues. With V trimmed by 0 bases and J by 2 bases, 3 bases remained unmatched. Germline lookup yields CDR1 SGDLS and CDR2 YYNGEE. In DNA form, the CDR3 reads TGTGCCAGCAGCGTAGGGGGACTAGCGGGGGTTCAAGAGACCCAGTACTTC. Translation gives CASSVGGLAGVQETQYF.

This sequence joins TRBV3-1 (or the pseudogene TRBV3-2) and TRBJ2-2; 12 nucleotides align to TRBD2. J gave up 6 bases and V 4 bases, and 9 bases lay outside the gene matches. Germline V gene data show CDR1 as LGHDT and CDR2 as YNNKEL (reference sequence). The length of the CDR3 is 17 residues. The CDR3 region is CASSPWLTSGRPGELFF. The CDR3 region has the DNA TGTGCCAGCAGCCCTTGGCTGACTAGCGGGAGACCCGGGGAGCTGTTTTTT.

J is TRBJ2-1 and V is TRBV19; TRBD2 matches at 10 bases. J lost 15 bases, V lost 2 bases, and 10 bases had no gene match. The CDR3 runs to 14 residues. CDR1 and CDR2 from the germline V gene are LNHDA and SQIVND (reference sequence). The CDR3 region is CASSIRPSGSPGFF. The CDR3 coding sequence is TGTGCCAGTAGTATACGGCCTAGCGGGAGTCCAGGGTTCTTC.

V gene TRBV4-1 combines with J gene TRBJ2-3; D is perhaps TRBD1 (5 bases). CDR3 length: 16 residues. Germline V gives CDR1 MGHRA, CDR2 YSYEKL. V was shortened by 0 bases and J by 4 bases, with 14 bases between the two germline ends. CDR3 nucleotide sequence: TGCGCCAGCAGCCAAGAAATTCGGCAGGGATCAGATACGCAGTATTTT. Its protein product is CASSQEIRQGSDTQYF.

This chain joins TRBV25-1 and TRBJ1-4; 8 bases map to TRBD1. V dropped 8 bases and J dropped 8; count of bases not matched to a gene: 13. Per germline, CDR1 MGHDK and CDR2 SYGVNS. The CDR3 consists of 15 residues. CDR3 in DNA: TGTGCCAGCGGAACTATGACAGGGGAGACCGAAAAACTGTTTTTT. Protein product: CASGTMTGETEKLFF. The whole variable domain, remainder taken from reference TRBV25-1 and TRBJ1-4, is EADIYQTPRYLVIGTGKKITLECSQTMGHDKMYWYQQDPGMELHLIHYSYGVNSTEKGDLSSESTVSRIRTEHFPLTLESARPSHTSQYLCASGTMTGETEKLFFGSGTQLSVL.

The chain carries TRBV15 and TRBJ2-1; TRBD1 agrees at 7 bases. The CDR3 spans 15 residues. CDR1 is LNHNV and CDR2 is YYDKDF in the germline V gene (reference sequence). Unmatched junction bases numbered 10, after V lost 6 bases and J lost 5 bases. CDR3 region: CATRRAGTVNNEQFF. CDR3 DNA: TGTGCCACCAGACGAGCCGGGACAGTAAACAATGAGCAGTTCTTC.

The CDR3 reads CASSFGGGRAEQYF. CDR3 DNA: TGTGCCAGCAGCTTCGGGGGGGGCAGGGCCGAGCAGTACTTC. The V call is TRBV9, the J call TRBJ2-7; TRBD2 matches 8 bases. Germline values: CDR1 SGDLS, CDR2 YYNGEE. J was trimmed by 6 bases and V by 4 bases; bases with no gene match: 9. This CDR3 region has 14 residues.